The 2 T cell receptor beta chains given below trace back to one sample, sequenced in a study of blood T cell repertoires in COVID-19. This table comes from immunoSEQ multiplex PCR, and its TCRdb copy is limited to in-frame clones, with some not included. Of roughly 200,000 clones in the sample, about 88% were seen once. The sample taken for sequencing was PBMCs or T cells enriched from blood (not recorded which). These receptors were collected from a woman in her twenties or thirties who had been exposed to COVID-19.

DNA for the CDR3: TGTGCCAGCAGTGATCGGACAACATACAATGAGCAGTTCTTC. This sequence encodes CASSDRTTYNEQFF. V is TRBV2 and J is TRBJ2-1; possible D gene TRBD1, 5 bases. The germline V gene encodes CDR1 SNHLY and CDR2 FYNNEI. The V and J ends lost 3 bases and 4 bases respectively, with 10 bases between them. This CDR3 spans 14 amino acids. Drawing the rest from reference TRBV2 and TRBJ2-1, the complete variable domain is EPEVTQTPSHQVTQMGQEVILRCVPISNHLYFYWYRQILGQKVEFLVSFYNNEISEKSEIFDDQFSVERPDGSNFTLKIRSTKLEDSAMYFCASSDRTTYNEQFFGPGTRLTVL.

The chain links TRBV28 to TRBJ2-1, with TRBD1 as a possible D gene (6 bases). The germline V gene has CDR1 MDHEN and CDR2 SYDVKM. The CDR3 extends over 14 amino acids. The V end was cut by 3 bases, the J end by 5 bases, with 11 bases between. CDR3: CASSLGTGHNEQFF. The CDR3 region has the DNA TGTGCCAGCAGTTTGGGAACAGGGCACAATGAGCAGTTCTTC. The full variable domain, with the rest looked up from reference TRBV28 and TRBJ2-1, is DVKVTQSSRYLVKRTGEKVFLECVQDMDHENMFWYRQDPGLGLRLIYFSYDVKMKEKGDIPEGYSVSREKKERFSLILESASTNQTSMYLCASSLGTGHNEQFFGPGTRLTVL.